This TCR beta chain was profiled in a study of T-cell reconstitution after alpha-beta-depleted transplantation in children. Library preparation (for TCRbeta) was performed with unique molecular identifiers. One entry per CDR3 protein, called by TCRdb with MiXCR from the PCR reads. Of about 270,000 distinct CDR3 sequences in the sample, about 10% were seen once. This clonotype was observed a handful of times. Sequenced here: PBMCs from the stem cell graft donor, sampled from the stem cell graft. This sequence originates from a human donor who donated a stem cell graft to a child with SCID.

The CDR3: CATASGVGTDTQYF. CDR3 nucleotides: TGTGCCACTGCGAGCGGGGTTGGGACAGATACGCAGTATTTT. The J gene is TRBJ2-3, the V gene TRBV27; 7 bases agree with TRBD2. The V and J ends lost 10 bases and 3 bases, in that order; junction bases with no gene match: 10. The CDR3 runs to 14 residues. Germline CDR1 reads MNHEY; CDR2 reads SMNVEV (reference sequence).